Listed below are T cell receptor beta chains from one sample, sequenced in a study of monozygotic twins with cystic fibrosis. The repertoire was sequenced with immunoSEQ multiplex PCR; TCRdb's copy has only in-frame clones and lacks some. The sample contains about 29,000 clones, around 81% of which appear only once. The sequenced sample was blood. These receptors all stem from a girl between 2 and 10 years old with cystic fibrosis. Each CDR3 is given without its conserved first and last residue. Each record gives: V gene, J gene, CDR3 length, CDR3 protein.

TRBV6-1	TRBJ2-1	12	ASSWTGEYNEQF
TRBV6-5	TRBJ1-4	11	ASSILSGEKLF
TRBV28	TRBJ2-3	13	ASSSEPSGTDTQY
TRBV5-1	TRBJ2-4	13	ASSLGPGGRDIQY
TRBV5-4	TRBJ1-1	12	ASSLEGARTEAF
TRBV30	TRBJ1-4	12	AWSVAMSREKLF
TRBV29-1	TRBJ1-2	10	SVAVDRDGYT
TRBV7-6	TRBJ2-7	16	ASSLAPLGTGFTYEQY
TRBV6-5	TRBJ1-1	11	ASRLDRHTEAF
TRBV30	TRBJ2-2	11	AWIPTVPGELF
TRBV7-2	TRBJ2-7	13	ASSLSGRAIYEQY
TRBV11-2	TRBJ1-1	13	ASSPGENGNTEAF
TRBV5-1	TRBJ1-1	12	ASSLTSGATEAF
TRBV5-1	TRBJ1-4	11	ASSEVVGEKLF
TRBV29-1	TRBJ2-1	10	SVARVLNEQF
TRBV14	TRBJ1-4	12	ASSQGRIGEKLF
TRBV6-5	TRBJ1-2	12	ASHKAGGGYGYT
TRBV6-5	TRBJ2-1	11	ASRSDLDNEQF
TRBV28	TRBJ2-5	13	ASSFGASGKETQY
TRBV5-1	TRBJ2-3	13	ASSLGGGGTDTQY
TRBV6-6	TRBJ1-1	10	ASSTGWTEAF
TRBV28	TRBJ2-5	13	ASSSLSGRQETQY
TRBV29-1	TRBJ1-1	11	SHPSGENTEAF
TRBV30	TRBJ1-5	11	AWSVQGEQPQH
TRBV29-1	TRBJ2-3	11	SGLADLTDTQY
TRBV19	TRBJ1-2	12	ASSIRTGGSGYT